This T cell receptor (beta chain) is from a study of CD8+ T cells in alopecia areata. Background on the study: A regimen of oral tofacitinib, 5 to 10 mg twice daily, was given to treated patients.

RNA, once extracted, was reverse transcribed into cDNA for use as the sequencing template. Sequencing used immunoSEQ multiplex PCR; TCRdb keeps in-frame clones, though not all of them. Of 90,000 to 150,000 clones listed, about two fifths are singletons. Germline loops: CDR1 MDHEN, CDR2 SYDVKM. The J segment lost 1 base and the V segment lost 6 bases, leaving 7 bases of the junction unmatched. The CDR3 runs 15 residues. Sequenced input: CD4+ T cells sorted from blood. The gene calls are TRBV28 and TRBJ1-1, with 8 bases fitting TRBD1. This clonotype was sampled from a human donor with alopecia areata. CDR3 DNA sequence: TGTGCCAGCAGCCGACTAGGACAGGGGAACACTGAAGCTTTCTTT. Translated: CASSRLGQGNTEAFF.